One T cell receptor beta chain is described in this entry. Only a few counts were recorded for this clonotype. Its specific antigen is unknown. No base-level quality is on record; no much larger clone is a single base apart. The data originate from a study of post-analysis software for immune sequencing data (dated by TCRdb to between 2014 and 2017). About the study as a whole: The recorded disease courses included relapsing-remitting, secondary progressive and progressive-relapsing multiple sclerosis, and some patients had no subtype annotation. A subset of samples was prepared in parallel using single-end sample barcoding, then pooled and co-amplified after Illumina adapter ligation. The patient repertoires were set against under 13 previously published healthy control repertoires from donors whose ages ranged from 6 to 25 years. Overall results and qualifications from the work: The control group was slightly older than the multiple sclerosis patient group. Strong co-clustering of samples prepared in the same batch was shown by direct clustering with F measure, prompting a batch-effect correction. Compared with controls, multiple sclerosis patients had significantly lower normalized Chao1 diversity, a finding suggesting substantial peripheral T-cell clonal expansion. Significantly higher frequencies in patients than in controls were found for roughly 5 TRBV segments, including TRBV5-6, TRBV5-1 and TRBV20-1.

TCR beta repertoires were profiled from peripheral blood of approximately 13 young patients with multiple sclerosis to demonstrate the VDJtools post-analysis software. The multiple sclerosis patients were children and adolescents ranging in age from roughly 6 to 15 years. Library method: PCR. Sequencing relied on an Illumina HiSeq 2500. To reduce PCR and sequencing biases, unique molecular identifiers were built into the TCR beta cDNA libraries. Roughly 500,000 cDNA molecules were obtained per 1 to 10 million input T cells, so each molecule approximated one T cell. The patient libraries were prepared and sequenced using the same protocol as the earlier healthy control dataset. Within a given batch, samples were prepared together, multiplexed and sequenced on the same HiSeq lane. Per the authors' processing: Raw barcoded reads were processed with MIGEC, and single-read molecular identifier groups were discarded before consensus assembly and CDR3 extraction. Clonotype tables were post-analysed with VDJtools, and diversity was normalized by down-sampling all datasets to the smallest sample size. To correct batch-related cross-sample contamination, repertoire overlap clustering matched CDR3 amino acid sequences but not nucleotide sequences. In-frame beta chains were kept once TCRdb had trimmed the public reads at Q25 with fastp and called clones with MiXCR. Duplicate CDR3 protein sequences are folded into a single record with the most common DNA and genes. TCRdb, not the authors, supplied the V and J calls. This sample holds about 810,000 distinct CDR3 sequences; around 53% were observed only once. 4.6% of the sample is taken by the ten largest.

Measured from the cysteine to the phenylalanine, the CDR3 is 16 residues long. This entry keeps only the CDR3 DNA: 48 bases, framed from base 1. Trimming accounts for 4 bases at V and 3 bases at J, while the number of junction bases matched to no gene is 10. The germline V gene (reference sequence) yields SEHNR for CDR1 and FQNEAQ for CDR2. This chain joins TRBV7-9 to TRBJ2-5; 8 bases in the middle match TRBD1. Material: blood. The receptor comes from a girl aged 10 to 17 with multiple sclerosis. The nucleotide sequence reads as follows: TGTGCCAGCAGCTCACCCACCCGGACAGGGAAAGAGACCCAGTACTTC. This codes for CASSSPTRTGKETQYF.